The 30 T cell receptor beta chains given below trace back to one sample, sequenced in a study of PD-1 blockade in mismatch repair-deficient tumors. Sequencing used immunoSEQ multiplex PCR; TCRdb keeps in-frame clones, though not all of them. The data contain around 40,000 clones, about 85% of them singletons. The input for sequencing was peripheral blood, taken 4 weeks after starting pembrolizumab. These receptor sequences come from an adult with mismatch repair-deficient cancer.

The chain has TRBV10-3 and TRBJ1-1; the D gene is possibly TRBD1 (5 bases). The V gene's germline CDR1 is ENHRY and CDR2 SYGVKD. V was trimmed by 1 base and J by 1 base, leaving 16 bases between them. The CDR3 sequence is 17 residues long. CDR3 DNA sequence: TGTGCCATCAGTGAGTTACCTGACAGAAAAGGGAACACTGAAGCTTTCTTT. Its translation: CAISELPDRKGNTEAFF.

This chain links TRBV27 with TRBJ2-3; D is ambiguous. Germline V CDR1 and CDR2: MNHEY, SMNVEV (reference sequence). The CDR3 totals 13 residues. The V gene lost 2 bases and the J gene lost 3 bases, with 6 bases spanning the gap. The CDR3 reads CASSLKWTDTQYF. CDR3 nucleotides: TGTGCCAGCAGTTTAAAATGGACAGATACGCAGTATTTT.

This clone was found a few times. The chain recombines TRBV28 with TRBJ1-5; D is unresolved. V shed 1 base and J shed 4 bases, with 14 bases lying between them. The CDR3 has 16 residues. From germline, CDR1 is MDHEN and CDR2 SYDVKM. The DNA of the CDR3 is TGTGCCAGCAGTTTATATTGGGTAGAAGGGAATCAGCCCCAGCATTTT. Encoded protein: CASSLYWVEGNQPQHF.

The genes are TRBV20-1 and TRBJ2-5; D is undetermined. CDR3 length: 11 residues. Germline V gene data show CDR1 as DFQATT and CDR2 as SNEGSKA (reference sequence). V was clipped by 5 bases and J by 0 bases, with 4 bases between them. Written as DNA, the CDR3 is TGCAGTGCTTACTACCAAGAGACCCAGTACTTC. It is translated as CSAYYQETQYF.

This clone was observed a single time. The J gene is TRBJ1-1, the V gene TRBV6-6; D is uncertain. V lost 1 base and J lost 8, with 17 bases in between. The CDR3 totals 15 residues. Germline V CDR1 and CDR2: MNHNY, SVGAGI (reference sequence). CDR3 loop: CASSYYVGGSPEAFF. The DNA of the CDR3 is TGTGCCAGCAGTTACTATGTAGGTGGATCGCCCGAAGCTTTCTTT.

This sequence joins TRBV19 and TRBJ2-1; 10 nucleotides match TRBD2. CDR1 is LNHDA, CDR2 SQIVND, per germline (reference sequence). This CDR3 is 13 amino acids long. The V and J ends lost 7 bases and 8 bases, in that order; junction bases with no gene match: 5. In DNA, the CDR3 is TGTGCCAGTAATAGCGGGAGGTTGGATGAGCAGTTCTTC. Translating it yields CASNSGRLDEQFF. Full variable domain (rest looked up from reference TRBV19 and TRBJ2-1): DGGITQSPKYLFRKEGQNVTLSCEQNLNHDAMYWYRQDPGQGLRLIYYSQIVNDFQKGDIAEGYSVSREKKESFPLTVTSAQKNPTAFYLCASNSGRLDEQFFGPGTRLTVL.

The chain is built from TRBV5-1 and TRBJ2-3; TRBD1 is a possible D gene (5 bases). The CDR3 consists of 15 residues. V lost 2 bases, J lost 4 bases, and 14 bases lay in between. Germline values: CDR1 SGHRS, CDR2 YFSETQ. CDR3 in amino acids: CASSFTQGFSDTQYF. CDR3 bases: TGCGCCAGCAGCTTTACCCAGGGCTTCTCAGATACGCAGTATTTT.

CDR3 in amino acids: CASGAGQSYNEQFF. The CDR3 DNA follows: TGTGCTAGTGGCGCGGGACAGTCCTACAATGAGCAGTTCTTC. This chain connects TRBV12-5 to TRBJ2-1; D perhaps matches TRBD1 (7 bases). The V gene's germline CDR1 is LGHNT and CDR2 FRNRAP. There are 14 residues in the CDR3. Trimming shortened V by 6 bases and J by 1 base, and 10 bases separated the two germline ends.

The chain uses TRBV27 and TRBJ2-1; 7 nucleotides align to TRBD2. After removal of 3 bases from V and 0 bases from J, the junction contained 11 bases not matched to a gene. The CDR3 runs to 18 residues. CDR1 is MNHEY, CDR2 SMNVEV, per germline (reference sequence). DNA for the CDR3: TGTGCCAGCAGTTTCCTCCGAGCTGGCGGGAGCTCCTACAATGAGCAGTTCTTC. As protein: CASSFLRAGGSSYNEQFF.

The CDR3 region is CASSPGTGDNEQFF. CDR3 in DNA: TGTGCCAGCAGTCCCGGGACAGGGGACAATGAGCAGTTCTTC. The rearrangement joins TRBV28 to TRBJ2-1; 10 positions match TRBD1. This CDR3 has 14 amino acids. The J segment lost 5 bases and the V segment lost 5 bases, leaving 3 bases of the junction unmatched. Per the germline V gene, CDR1 is MDHEN and CDR2 is SYDVKM. Complete variable domain (other parts from reference TRBV28 and TRBJ2-1): DVKVTQSSRYLVKRTGEKVFLECVQDMDHENMFWYRQDPGLGLRLIYFSYDVKMKEKGDIPEGYSVSREKKERFSLILESASTNQTSMYLCASSPGTGDNEQFFGPGTRLTVL.

This clone was counted a few times. This chain connects TRBV4-1 to TRBJ2-1; the D gene is possibly TRBD2 (5 bases). Per germline, CDR1 MGHRA and CDR2 YSYEKL. The CDR3 length is 13 residues. Trimming pared 2 bases from V and 10 bases from J, leaving 12 bases between. Here the CDR3 DNA reads TGCGCCAGCAGCCAATGGAGGCAGGAAGAGCAGTTCTTC. Protein: CASSQWRQEEQFF.

The V call is TRBV28, the J call TRBJ2-5; D ambiguous. The CDR3 totals 13 residues. The V end lost 4 bases, the J end lost 4 bases, and 10 bases lay between the germline ends. The germline V gene encodes CDR1 MDHEN and CDR2 SYDVKM. CDR3 residues: CASSSPALETQYF. The DNA for the CDR3 is TGTGCCAGCAGTTCCCCAGCATTAGAGACCCAGTACTTC.

Only a few counts were recorded for this clone. The chain combines TRBV11-1 with TRBJ1-1; no definite D call. The germline V gene has CDR1 SGHAT and CDR2 FQDESV (reference sequence). V shed 7 bases and J shed 1 base, with 19 bases lying between them. This CDR3 is 16 amino acids long. CDR3 loop: CASNDPWEDRNTEAFF. CDR3 sequence (DNA): TGTGCCAGCAACGATCCTTGGGAAGACCGGAACACTGAAGCTTTCTTT.

The rearrangement joins TRBV29-1 to TRBJ2-1, with 7 bases lining up with TRBD2. The CDR3 has 14 amino acids. Looked up from germline, CDR1 is SQVTM and CDR2 is ANQGSEA. Trimming at V came to 4 bases and at J to 3 bases, leaving 6 bases not matched to a gene. CDR3 loop: CSVGGGRGYNEQFF. CDR3 DNA sequence: TGCAGCGTTGGCGGCGGGAGAGGCTACAATGAGCAGTTCTTC.

The chain couples TRBV10-3 to TRBJ2-7, with a tentative D call TRBD2 (6 bases). The CDR3 totals 12 residues. Germline-derived CDR1 and CDR2 are ENHRY and SYGVKD. V lost 6 bases to trimming and J lost 6 bases, with 12 bases between them. Here the CDR3 reads CAIRRDFSEQYF. The DNA of the CDR3 is TGTGCCATCAGAAGGGACTTTAGCGAGCAGTACTTC.

This chain connects TRBV6-1 to TRBJ2-5; 13 bases fit TRBD2. The CDR3 is 15 residues long. The trim removed 8 bases at V and 2 bases at J, leaving 5 bases unmatched. Per germline, CDR1 MNHNS and CDR2 SASEGT. CDR3 sequence (DNA): TGTGCCAGCTCGAAACTAGCGGGAGGGCAAGAGACCCAGTACTTC. Its translation is CASSKLAGGQETQYF.

The chain employs TRBV29-1 and TRBJ2-1; perhaps TRBD2 as D (5 bases). The V end lost 0 bases, the J end lost 7 bases, and 19 bases lay between the germline ends. Germline V gene sequence: CDR1 SQVTM, CDR2 ANQGSEA. The length of the CDR3 is 16 residues. This CDR3 reads CSVEDPKRVSGNEQFF. For the CDR3, the DNA is TGCAGCGTTGAAGATCCTAAGAGGGTTTCGGGAAATGAGCAGTTCTTC.

The chain combines TRBV28 with TRBJ1-1; 8 nucleotides agree with TRBD1. Trimming took 4 bases from V and 0 from J; bases not matched to a gene: 4. CDR3 size: 15 residues. CDR1 is MDHEN, CDR2 SYDVKM, per germline. As DNA, the CDR3 is TGTGCCAGCAGTTCCCCAGGGGGCCTGAACACTGAAGCTTTCTTT. It encodes CASSSPGGLNTEAFF.

The J gene is TRBJ2-3, the V gene TRBV19, with D maybe TRBD1 (5 bases). This CDR3 is built from 14 residues. V lost 4 bases to trimming and J lost 4 bases, with 12 bases between them. Germline V lookup: CDR1 LNHDA, CDR2 SQIVND (reference sequence). CDR3 amino acids: CASSTLVGADTQYF. For the CDR3, the DNA is TGTGCCAGTAGTACTTTGGTAGGGGCAGATACGCAGTATTTT.

This chain connects TRBV27 to TRBJ2-2; weak D call: TRBD2 (5 bases). CDR3 size: 15 residues. CDR1 and CDR2 (germline): MNHEY, SMNVEV (reference sequence). V lost 2 bases and J 0 bases, leaving 7 bases between the germline ends. The CDR3: CASSLNGANTGELFF. The CDR3 nucleotides are TGTGCCAGCAGTTTAAACGGGGCGAACACCGGGGAGCTGTTTTTT.

This chain joins TRBV28 and TRBJ2-1; 7 bases fit TRBD2. This CDR3 contains 21 residues. J was trimmed by 6 bases and V by 2 bases; bases with no gene match: 25. Germline V lookup: CDR1 MDHEN, CDR2 SYDVKM. In nucleotides, the CDR3 is TGTGCCAGCAGTTTACCCCATTTTGCCTTATGGCGGGAGAGGGATATCAATGAGCAGTTCTTC. Translating it yields CASSLPHFALWRERDINEQFF.

The genes are TRBV11-1 and TRBJ2-4, with 7 bases identical to TRBD1. The CDR3 has 16 amino acids. Germline CDR1 reads SGHAT; CDR2 reads FQDESV (reference sequence). With 4 bases clipped from V and 1 base from J, the junction kept 7 bases outside the gene matches. The CDR3 nucleotides read TGTGCCAGCAGCTCCGCTTTACAGGGGGCCAAAAACATTCAGTACTTC. Its protein product is CASSSALQGAKNIQYF.

The J gene is TRBJ2-7, the V gene TRBV5-1, with 10 bases matching TRBD1. The trim removed 3 bases at V and 1 base at J, leaving 4 bases unmatched. Germline CDR1 is SGHRS and CDR2 is YFSETQ. The CDR3 consists of 15 residues. CDR3 region: CASSSGQGGSYEQYF. In DNA, the CDR3 is TGCGCCAGCAGCTCCGGACAGGGGGGTTCCTACGAGCAGTACTTC.

With respect to this clone: The same CDR3 arises from other DNA sequences in this sample as well. This chain connects TRBV18 to TRBJ2-2; TRBD1 matches at 8 bases. Germline lookup yields CDR1 KGHSH and CDR2 LQKENI. The CDR3 spans 15 residues. The trim removed 3 bases at V and 4 bases at J, leaving 4 bases unmatched. The CDR3 protein is CASSPRGLGTGELFF. Here the CDR3 DNA reads TGTGCCAGCTCACCCAGGGGGCTTGGCACCGGGGAGCTGTTTTTT.

This chain's CDR3 is CASRGLDTGELFF. For the CDR3, the DNA is TGCGCCAGCAGGGGTCTCGACACCGGGGAGCTGTTTTTT. The V and J genes are TRBV10-2 and TRBJ2-2; D unclear. V was pared by 6 bases and J by 3 bases, with 8 bases between. The CDR3 runs to 13 residues. Germline V lookup: CDR1 WSHSY, CDR2 SAAADI.

This clone was recorded many times. V and J are TRBV4-2 and TRBJ1-3, with D uncertain. Per the germline V gene, CDR1 is LGHNA and CDR2 is YNFKEQ. The CDR3 totals 15 residues. Trimming stripped 0 bases from V and 2 bases from J, with 8 bases between. CDR3 sequence: CASSQEISTGNTIYF. The DNA of the CDR3 is TGTGCCAGCAGCCAAGAGATATCGACTGGAAACACCATATATTTT.

The rearrangement joins TRBV28 to TRBJ2-7; maybe TRBD1 (6 bases). The germline V gene has CDR1 MDHEN and CDR2 SYDVKM. The V gene lost 7 bases and the J gene lost 1 base, with 11 bases spanning the gap. CDR3 size: 13 residues. The CDR3 DNA is TGTGCCAGCACAACACAGGGTTCCTACGAGCAGTACTTC. This translates into CASTTQGSYEQYF.

This clone was seen a few times. The chain recombines TRBV11-3 with TRBJ1-2; 8 bases agree with TRBD1. The CDR3 loop spans 15 amino acids. Germline V gives CDR1 SGHNT, CDR2 YENEEA. V was pared by 5 bases and J by 8 bases, with 13 bases of the junction left unmatched. This chain's CDR3 is CASSPEGQGTGGYTF. CDR3 bases: TGTGCCAGCAGCCCCGAAGGACAGGGTACGGGGGGCTACACCTTC.

The rearrangement links TRBV11-3 to TRBJ2-7, with 7 bases aligning to TRBD2. The V segment lost 6 bases and the J segment 3 bases; nucleotides outside the gene matches: 11. The CDR3 is made up of 15 amino acids. Germline CDR1 is SGHNT and CDR2 is YENEEA. The CDR3 nucleotides read TGTGCCAGCAGTGTATCGGGGGAGGGGTACTACGAGCAGTACTTC. It specifies CASSVSGEGYYEQYF.

The chain uses TRBV6-1 and TRBJ2-5; TRBD1 or TRBD2 may be the D gene (6 bases each). CDR1 is MNHNS, CDR2 SASEGT, per germline. Between the trimmed V and J ends, which lost 3 bases and 4 bases, there was a span of 12 bases. CDR3 length equals 14 residues. The CDR3 bases are TGTGCCAGCAGTGACCCTGGGGGGCGAGAGACCCAGTACTTC. It codes for CASSDPGGRETQYF.